This T cell receptor beta chain came from a study of CD8 T cells in Susac syndrome. The CDR3 loop spans 16 amino acids. The J segment lost 5 bases and the V segment lost 3 bases, leaving 9 bases of the junction unmatched. Germline V gene lookup returns CDR1 SGHRS and CDR2 YFSETQ. Reverse transcription of roughly 0.45 to 1 ug RNA used random hexamers. immunoSEQ multiplex PCR amplified TCR beta CDR3 across 54 Vbeta, 13 Jbeta. TCRdb used MiXCR to reprocess the immunoSEQ multiplex PCR reads, holding one entry per CDR3 protein. The sample contains 180,000 or so distinct CDR3 sequences, roughly 95% of which appear only once.

The rearrangement uses TRBV5-1 and TRBJ2-5; 11 nucleotides line up with TRBD2. This TCR came from a human donor in good health. The source material was CD4+ T cells from PBMCs. The CDR3 sequence: CASSWSSGRYWETQYF. In DNA, the CDR3 is TGCGCCAGCAGCTGGTCTAGCGGGAGGTATTGGGAGACCCAGTACTTC. Drawing the rest from reference TRBV5-1 and TRBJ2-5, the complete variable domain is KAGVTQTPRYLIKTRGQQVTLSCSPISGHRSVSWYQQTPGQGLQFLFEYFSETQRNKGNFPGRFSGRQFSNSRSEMNVSTLELGDSALYLCASSWSSGRYWETQYFGPGTRLLVL.